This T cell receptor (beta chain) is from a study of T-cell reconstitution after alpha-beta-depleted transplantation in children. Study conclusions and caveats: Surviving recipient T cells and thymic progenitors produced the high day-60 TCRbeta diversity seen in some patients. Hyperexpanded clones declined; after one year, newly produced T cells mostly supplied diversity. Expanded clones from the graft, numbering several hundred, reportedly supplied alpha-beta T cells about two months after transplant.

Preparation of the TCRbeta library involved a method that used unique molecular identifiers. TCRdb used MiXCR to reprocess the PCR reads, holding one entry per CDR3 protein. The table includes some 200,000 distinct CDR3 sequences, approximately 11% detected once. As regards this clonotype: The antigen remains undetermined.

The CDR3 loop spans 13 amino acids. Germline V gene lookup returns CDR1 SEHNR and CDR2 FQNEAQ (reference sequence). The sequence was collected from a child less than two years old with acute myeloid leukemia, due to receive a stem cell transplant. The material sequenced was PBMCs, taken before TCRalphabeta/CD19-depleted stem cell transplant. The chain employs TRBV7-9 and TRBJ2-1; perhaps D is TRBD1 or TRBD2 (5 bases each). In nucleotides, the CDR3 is TGTGCATCCTCTCCGGTGGGGGACAATGAGCAGTTCTTC. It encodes CASSPVGDNEQFF. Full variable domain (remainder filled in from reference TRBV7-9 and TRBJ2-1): DTGVSQNPRHKITKRGQNVTFRCDPISEHNRLYWYRQTLGQGPEFLTYFQNEAQLEKSRLLSDRFSAERPKGSFSTLEIQRTEQGDSAMYLCASSPVGDNEQFFGPGTRLTVL.